This T cell receptor (delta chain) was recorded in a study of gammadelta T cells in human blood. This clone is classed as hyperexpanded. Its target is unknown. Distinct nucleotide sequences in the sample also encode this CDR3. Germline lookup yields CDR1 GEAIGNYY and CDR2 EKD. The ends were cut back, 0 bases at V and 0 bases at J, with 7 bases in the middle. The CDR3 is 14 amino acids. TCRdb fed the RT-PCR reads into CATT to redo clone calling. Of some 560 delta-chain clones detected, approximately 33% appear once; the ten largest clones hold over 30%. Study results and caveats: Microbial exposure reportedly appeared to drive polyclonal expansion of innate gamma-delta T cells right after birth.

This receptor was identified in a human donor. This sequence joins TRDV2 and TRDJ1; D is unclear. The sequenced sample was Vgamma9Vdelta2 gamma-delta T cells from adult blood. The CDR3 coding sequence is TGTGCCTGTGACACCGTATGGGACACCGATAAACTCATCTTT. Encoded protein: CACDTVWDTDKLIF.